This entry concerns a single T cell receptor beta chain. This sample was included in a study of sequential checkpoint blockade in melanoma. The overall study: Randomization was 1:1 between first-line nivolumab→ipilimumab and ipilimumab→nivolumab.

Some clones are missing from TCRdb's copy, which holds only in-frame ones; the method was immunoSEQ multiplex PCR. In the table there are fewer than 35,000 clones, approximately 86% of which are singletons. The CDR3 is 15 residues long. Per germline, CDR1 SEHNR and CDR2 FQNEAQ (reference sequence). J lost 5 bases, V lost 1 base, and 8 bases had no gene match. The treatment was: randomized to nivolumab then ipilimumab (arm A) or the reverse (arm B). The specimen comprised CD8+ T cells sorted from blood (inferred from file names), sampled from a patient given nivolumab and ipilimumab in sequence. This receptor was identified in a human donor with melanoma. The chain employs TRBV7-9 and TRBJ2-7, with TRBD2 identical over 7 bases. Here the CDR3 reads CASSLGWRENDEQYF. For the CDR3, the DNA is TGTGCCAGCAGCTTAGGATGGCGGGAGAATGACGAGCAGTACTTC.